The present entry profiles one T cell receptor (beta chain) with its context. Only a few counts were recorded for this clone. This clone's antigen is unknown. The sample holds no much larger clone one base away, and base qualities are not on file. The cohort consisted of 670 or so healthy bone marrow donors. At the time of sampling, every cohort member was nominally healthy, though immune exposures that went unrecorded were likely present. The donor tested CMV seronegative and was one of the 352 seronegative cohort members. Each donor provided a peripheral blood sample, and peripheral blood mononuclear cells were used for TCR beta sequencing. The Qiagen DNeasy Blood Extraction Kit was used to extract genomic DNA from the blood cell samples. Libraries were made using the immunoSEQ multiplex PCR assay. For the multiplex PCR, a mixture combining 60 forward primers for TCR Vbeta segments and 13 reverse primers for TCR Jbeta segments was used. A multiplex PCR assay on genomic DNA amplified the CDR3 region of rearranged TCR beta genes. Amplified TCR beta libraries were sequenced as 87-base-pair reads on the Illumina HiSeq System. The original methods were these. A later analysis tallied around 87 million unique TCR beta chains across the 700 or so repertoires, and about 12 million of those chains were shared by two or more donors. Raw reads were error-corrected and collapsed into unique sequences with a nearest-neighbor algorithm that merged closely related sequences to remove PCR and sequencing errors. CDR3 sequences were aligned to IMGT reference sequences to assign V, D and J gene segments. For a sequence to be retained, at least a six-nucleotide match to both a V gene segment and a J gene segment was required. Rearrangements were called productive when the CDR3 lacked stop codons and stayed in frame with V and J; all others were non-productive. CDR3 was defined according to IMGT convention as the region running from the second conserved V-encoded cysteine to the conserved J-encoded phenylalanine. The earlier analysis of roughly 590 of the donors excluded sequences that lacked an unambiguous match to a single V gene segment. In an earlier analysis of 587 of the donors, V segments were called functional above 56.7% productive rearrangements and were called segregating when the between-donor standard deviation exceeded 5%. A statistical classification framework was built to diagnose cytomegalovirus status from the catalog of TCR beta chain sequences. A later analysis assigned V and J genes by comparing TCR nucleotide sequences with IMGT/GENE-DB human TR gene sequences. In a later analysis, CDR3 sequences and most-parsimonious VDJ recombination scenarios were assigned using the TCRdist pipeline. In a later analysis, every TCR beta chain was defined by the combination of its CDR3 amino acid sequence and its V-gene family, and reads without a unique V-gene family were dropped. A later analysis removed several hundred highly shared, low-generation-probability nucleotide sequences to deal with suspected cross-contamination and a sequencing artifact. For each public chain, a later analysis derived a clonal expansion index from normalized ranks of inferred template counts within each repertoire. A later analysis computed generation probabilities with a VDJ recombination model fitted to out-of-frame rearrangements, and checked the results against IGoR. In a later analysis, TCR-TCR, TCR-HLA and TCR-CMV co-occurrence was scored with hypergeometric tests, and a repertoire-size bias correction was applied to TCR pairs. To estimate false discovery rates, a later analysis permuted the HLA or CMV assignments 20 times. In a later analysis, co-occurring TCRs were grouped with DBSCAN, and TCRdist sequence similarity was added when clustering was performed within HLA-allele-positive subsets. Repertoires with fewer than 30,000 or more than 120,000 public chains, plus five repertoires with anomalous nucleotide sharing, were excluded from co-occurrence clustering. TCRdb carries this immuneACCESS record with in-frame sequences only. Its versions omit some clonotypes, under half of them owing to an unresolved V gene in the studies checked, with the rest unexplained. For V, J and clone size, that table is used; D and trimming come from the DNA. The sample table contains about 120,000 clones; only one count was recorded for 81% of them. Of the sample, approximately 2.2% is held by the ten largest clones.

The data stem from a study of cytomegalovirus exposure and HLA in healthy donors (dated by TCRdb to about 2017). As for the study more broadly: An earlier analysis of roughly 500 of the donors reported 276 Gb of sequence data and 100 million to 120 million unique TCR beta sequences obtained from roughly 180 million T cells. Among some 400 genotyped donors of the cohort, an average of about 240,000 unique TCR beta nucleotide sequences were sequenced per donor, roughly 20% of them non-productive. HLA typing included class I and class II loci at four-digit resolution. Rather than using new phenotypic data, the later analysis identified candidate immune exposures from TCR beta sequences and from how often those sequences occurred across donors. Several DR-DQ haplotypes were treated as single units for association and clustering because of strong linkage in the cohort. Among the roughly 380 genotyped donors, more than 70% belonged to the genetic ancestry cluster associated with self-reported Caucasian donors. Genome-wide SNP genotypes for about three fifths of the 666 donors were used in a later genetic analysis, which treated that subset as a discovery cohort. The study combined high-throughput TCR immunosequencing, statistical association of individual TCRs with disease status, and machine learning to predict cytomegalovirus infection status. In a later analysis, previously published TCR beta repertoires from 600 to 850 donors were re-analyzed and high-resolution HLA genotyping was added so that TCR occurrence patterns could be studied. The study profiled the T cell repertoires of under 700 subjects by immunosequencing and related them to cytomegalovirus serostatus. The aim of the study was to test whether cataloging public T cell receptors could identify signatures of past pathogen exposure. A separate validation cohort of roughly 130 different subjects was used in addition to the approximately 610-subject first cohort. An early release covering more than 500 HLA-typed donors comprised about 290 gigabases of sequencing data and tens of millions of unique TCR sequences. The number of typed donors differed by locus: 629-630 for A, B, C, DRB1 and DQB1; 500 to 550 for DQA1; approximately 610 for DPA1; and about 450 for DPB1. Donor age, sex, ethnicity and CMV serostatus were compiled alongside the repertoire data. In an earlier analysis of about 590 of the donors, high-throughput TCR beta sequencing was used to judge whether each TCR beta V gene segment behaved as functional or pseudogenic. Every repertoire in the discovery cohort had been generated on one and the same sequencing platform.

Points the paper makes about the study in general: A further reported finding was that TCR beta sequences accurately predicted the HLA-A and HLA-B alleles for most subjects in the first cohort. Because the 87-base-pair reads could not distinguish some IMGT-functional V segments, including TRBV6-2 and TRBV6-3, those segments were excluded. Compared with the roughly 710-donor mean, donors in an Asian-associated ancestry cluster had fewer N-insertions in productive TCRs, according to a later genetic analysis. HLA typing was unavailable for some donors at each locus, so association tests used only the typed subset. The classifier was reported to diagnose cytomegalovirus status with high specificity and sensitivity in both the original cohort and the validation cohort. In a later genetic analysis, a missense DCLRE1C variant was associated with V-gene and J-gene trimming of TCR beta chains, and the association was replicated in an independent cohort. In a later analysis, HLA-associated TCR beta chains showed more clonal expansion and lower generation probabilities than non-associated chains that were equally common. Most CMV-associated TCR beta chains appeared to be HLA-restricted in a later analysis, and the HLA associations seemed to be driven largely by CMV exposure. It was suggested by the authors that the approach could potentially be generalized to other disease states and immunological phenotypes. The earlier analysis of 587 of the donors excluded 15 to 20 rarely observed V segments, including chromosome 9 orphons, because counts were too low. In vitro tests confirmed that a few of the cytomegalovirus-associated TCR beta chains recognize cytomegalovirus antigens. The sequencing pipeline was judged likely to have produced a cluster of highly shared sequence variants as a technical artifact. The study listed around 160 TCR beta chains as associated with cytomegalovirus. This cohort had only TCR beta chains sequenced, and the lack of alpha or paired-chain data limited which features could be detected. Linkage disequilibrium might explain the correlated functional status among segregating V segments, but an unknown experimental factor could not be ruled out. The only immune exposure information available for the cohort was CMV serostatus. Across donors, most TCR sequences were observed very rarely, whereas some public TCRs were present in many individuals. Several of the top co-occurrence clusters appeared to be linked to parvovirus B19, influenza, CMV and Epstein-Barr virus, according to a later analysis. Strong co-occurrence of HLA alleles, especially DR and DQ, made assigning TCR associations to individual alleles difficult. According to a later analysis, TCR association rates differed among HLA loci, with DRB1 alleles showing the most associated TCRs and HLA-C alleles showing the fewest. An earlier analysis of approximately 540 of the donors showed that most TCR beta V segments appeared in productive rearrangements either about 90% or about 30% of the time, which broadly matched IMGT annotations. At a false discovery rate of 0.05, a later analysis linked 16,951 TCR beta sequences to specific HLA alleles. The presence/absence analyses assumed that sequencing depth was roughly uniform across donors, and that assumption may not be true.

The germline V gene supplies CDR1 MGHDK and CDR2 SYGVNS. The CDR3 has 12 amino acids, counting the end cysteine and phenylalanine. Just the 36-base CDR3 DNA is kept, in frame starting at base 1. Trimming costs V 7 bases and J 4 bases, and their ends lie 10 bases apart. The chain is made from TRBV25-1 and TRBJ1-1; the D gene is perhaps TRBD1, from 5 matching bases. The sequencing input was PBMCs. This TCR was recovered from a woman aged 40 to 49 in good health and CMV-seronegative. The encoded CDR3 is CASTRGSTEAFF. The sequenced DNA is TGTGCCAGCACAAGGGGAAGCACTGAAGCTTTCTTT.